The following is a TCR beta chain sequence with its context. The data were obtained in a study of cytomegalovirus exposure and HLA in healthy donors. Trimming removed 0 bases from V and 10 bases from J; junction bases left unmatched: 2. The germline V gene encodes CDR1 MNHNY and CDR2 SVGAGI (reference sequence). This CDR3 is 15 amino acids long. PCR involved 60 Vbeta and 13 Jbeta primers. Generated by immunoSEQ multiplex PCR, the TCRdb table keeps only in-frame clones and is missing some. Of over 150,000 clones detected, about four fifths appear once; the ten largest clones hold 1%. The source of this sequence is a woman aged 50 to 60 in good health and CMV-seropositive. The V call is TRBV6-6, the J call TRBJ1-6; 11 bases line up with TRBD1. Sequenced sample: PBMCs. The CDR3 sequence: CASSYSGTGGSPLHF. The CDR3 nucleotides are TGTGCCAGCAGTTACTCGGGGACAGGGGGATCACCCCTCCACTTT.